Described below is a single T cell receptor beta chain sequence and its context. This sample stems from a study of OX40 agonist ivuxolimab in advanced cancers. Germline V lookup: CDR1 SGHDN, CDR2 FVKESK. The CDR3 is 18 amino acids. V lost 3 bases and J lost 8, with 27 bases in between. Profiled with immunoSEQ multiplex PCR; TCRdb holds only in-frame clones, not every one. The sample has around 84,000 clones, approximately 84% seen once; the top ten hold about 7%. J is TRBJ2-3 and V is TRBV14; no clear D. The receptor was isolated from an adult with an advanced solid tumor such as melanoma, head and neck, liver or kidney cancer. This specimen was CD4+ or CD8+ T cells sorted from blood, taken in a trial of the OX40 agonist ivuxolimab. The CDR3 coding sequence is TGTGCCAGCAGCCACTCTAGGTCGCTAAGAGCCGGCCAACCTACGCAGTATTTT. Protein product: CASSHSRSLRAGQPTQYF.